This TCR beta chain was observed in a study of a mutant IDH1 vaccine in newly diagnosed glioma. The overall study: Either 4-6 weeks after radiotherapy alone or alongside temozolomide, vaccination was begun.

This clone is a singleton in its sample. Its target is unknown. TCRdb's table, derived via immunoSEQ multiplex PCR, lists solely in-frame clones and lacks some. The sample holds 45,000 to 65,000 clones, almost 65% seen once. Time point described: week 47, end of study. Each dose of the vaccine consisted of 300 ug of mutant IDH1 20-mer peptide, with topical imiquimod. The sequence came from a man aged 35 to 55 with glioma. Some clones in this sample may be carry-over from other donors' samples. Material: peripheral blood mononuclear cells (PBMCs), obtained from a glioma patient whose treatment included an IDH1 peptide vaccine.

For the CDR3, the DNA is TGTGCCAGCAGTGACTTGGGGTGGGATGGCTACACCTTC. Translation: CASSDLGWDGYTF. The rearrangement joins TRBV6-1 to TRBJ1-2; no firm D call. The CDR3 totals 13 residues. Per the germline V gene, CDR1 is MNHNS and CDR2 is SASEGT. V was clipped by 3 bases and J by 6 bases, with 11 bases between them.